The clone carrying this T cell receptor (beta chain) was detected once. The sample originates from a study of blood T cell repertoires in COVID-19. Per the germline V gene, CDR1 is SGHTA and CDR2 is FQGNSA. The CDR3 is 14 residues long. Germline trimming cut 5 bases from V and 6 bases from J; bases unmatched to any gene: 7. Produced via immunoSEQ multiplex PCR; TCRdb's table is partial and in-frame only. This table holds around 50,000 clones, 80% to 85% found once. The specimen sequenced was peripheral blood. The TCR was taken from a man aged 70-80 years with acute or convalescent COVID-19. The V gene is TRBV7-2, the J gene TRBJ2-4, with TRBD2 matching over 7 bases. The CDR3 bases are TGTGCCAGCAGCCTCCGGGGGGTGGGAAACATTCAGTACTTC. Its protein is CASSLRGVGNIQYF.